The next 31 T cell receptor beta chains were all read from a single sample in a study of blood T cell repertoires in COVID-19. TCRdb's copy holds only in-frame clones and misses some; the assay was immunoSEQ multiplex PCR. Among about 200,000 clones listed, roughly 87% were seen once. The source material was PBMCs or T cells enriched from blood (not recorded which). The receptors shown here come from a woman aged 30 to 39 who had recovered from COVID-19.

This clone was recorded a few times. The V call is TRBV30, the J call TRBJ1-2; 7 positions match TRBD1. Per the germline V gene, CDR1 is GTSNPN and CDR2 is SVGIG (reference sequence). The V gene end was trimmed by 1 base and the J gene end by 7 bases; junction bases not matched to a gene: 15. There are 16 residues in the CDR3. The CDR3 nucleotides are TGTGCCTGGAGTGGGGGATTCGACAGGGCACGCTCTGGCTACACCTTC. Protein sequence: CAWSGGFDRARSGYTF.

The chain is built from TRBV11-1 and TRBJ2-3, with a weak D call TRBD2 (6 bases). The CDR3 consists of 14 residues. CDR1 is SGHAT and CDR2 is FQDESV in the germline V gene (reference sequence). Between the trimmed V and J ends, which lost 7 bases and 0 bases, there was a span of 11 bases. Here the CDR3 DNA reads TGTGCCAGCAACGTCGGGACTAGCACAGATACGCAGTATTTT. Translation: CASNVGTSTDTQYF.

The rearrangement joins TRBV9 to TRBJ2-5; 9 bases match TRBD2. Germline values: CDR1 SGDLS, CDR2 YYNGEE. CDR3 size: 15 residues. V was pared by 3 bases and J by 7 bases, with 10 bases of the junction left unmatched. This CDR3 is CASSAPGTSRGTQYF. CDR3 nucleotides: TGTGCCAGCAGCGCCCCCGGGACTAGCCGTGGGACCCAGTACTTC.

The genes are TRBV5-1 and TRBJ2-1; 10 positions match TRBD2. V shed 4 bases and J 2 bases; nucleotides not matched to a gene: 6. The CDR3 consists of 16 residues. The germline gives CDR1 SGHRS, CDR2 YFSETQ. Written as DNA, the CDR3 is TGCGCCAGCAGCCTCGAAGGGACTAGCGCCTACAATGAGCAGTTCTTC. The encoded protein is CASSLEGTSAYNEQFF.

CDR3 residues: CASSMGQGNYEQYF. The CDR3, as DNA: TGTGCCAGTAGTATGGGCCAGGGGAACTACGAGCAGTACTTC. The chain links TRBV19 to TRBJ2-7; tentatively, D is TRBD1 (6 bases). Trimming removed 3 bases at V and 3 bases at J, with 12 bases between. CDR3 length: 14 residues. Germline V gene lookup returns CDR1 LNHDA and CDR2 SQIVND (reference sequence). Full variable domain (remainder filled in from reference TRBV19 and TRBJ2-7): DGGITQSPKYLFRKEGQNVTLSCEQNLNHDAMYWYRQDPGQGLRLIYYSQIVNDFQKGDIAEGYSVSREKKESFPLTVTSAQKNPTAFYLCASSMGQGNYEQYFGPGTRLTVT.

The chain links TRBV7-2 to TRBJ2-7, with D possibly matching TRBD1 (6 bases). The CDR3 runs 15 residues. V lost 6 bases to trimming and J lost 1 base, with 16 bases between them. Germline loops: CDR1 SGHTA, CDR2 FQGNSA. As DNA, the CDR3 is TGTGCCAGCAGTCTAAGGGGGTCTCGGTCCTACGAGCAGTACTTC. This gives the protein CASSLRGSRSYEQYF. The variable domain in full, completed from reference TRBV7-2 and TRBJ2-7, reads GAGVSQSPSNKVTEKGKDVELRCDPISGHTALYWYRQSLGQGLEFLIYFQGNSAPDKSGLPSDRFSAERTGGSVSTLTIQRTQQEDSAVYLCASSLRGSRSYEQYFGPGTRLTVT.

This clone is a singleton in its sample. The chain uses TRBV29-1 and TRBJ1-4; 9 bases are a match to TRBD1. Unmatched junction bases numbered 7, after V lost 8 bases and J lost 6 bases. In germline, CDR1 is SQVTM, CDR2 ANQGSEA. This CDR3 region has 13 residues. Written as DNA, the CDR3 is TGCAGCATGAGGGACAGGGAAGATGAAAAACTGTTTTTT. Residues: CSMRDREDEKLFF.

The rearrangement joins TRBV29-1 to TRBJ1-2, with D perhaps matching TRBD1 (6 bases). The CDR3 is made up of 13 amino acids. Looked up from germline, CDR1 is SQVTM and CDR2 is ANQGSEA. Trimming took 3 bases from V and 0 from J, leaving 8 bases between them. CDR3 coding DNA: TGCAGCGTTGAGACAGGAACTAACTATGGCTACACCTTC. It codes for CSVETGTNYGYTF.

The CDR3 region has the DNA TGTGCCAGCAGTTGGGAGGGACGTGGCTACACCTTC. This translates into CASSWEGRGYTF. This chain uses TRBV12-3 or TRBV12-4 with TRBJ1-2, with D possibly being TRBD1 (5 bases). V lost 4 bases and J lost 7, with 10 bases in between. The CDR3 runs to 12 residues.

The chain uses TRBV4-1 and TRBJ1-3, with a tentative D call TRBD1 (5 bases). V was cut by 0 bases and J by 3 bases, with 18 bases left in between. The CDR3 covers 18 residues. From germline, CDR1 is MGHRA and CDR2 YSYEKL. CDR3 coding DNA: TGCGCCAGCAGCCAAGAGGCCGTTGTATCAGGGATTGGAAACACCATATATTTT. Its translation: CASSQEAVVSGIGNTIYF.

The V gene is TRBV30, the J gene TRBJ1-5, with 7 bases identical to TRBD1. This CDR3 region has 16 residues. With 2 bases clipped from V and 6 bases from J, the junction kept 13 bases outside the gene matches. The V gene's germline CDR1 is GTSNPN and CDR2 SVGIG (reference sequence). The CDR3 region has the DNA TGTGCCTGGAGTTCTCAAAGGGGGCAGAAGGGTCAGCCCCAGCATTTT. Amino acid sequence: CAWSSQRGQKGQPQHF. Combining the CDR3 with reference TRBV30 and TRBJ1-5 gives the whole variable domain SQTIHQWPATLVQPVGSPLSLECTVEGTSNPNLYWYRQAAGRGLQLLFYSVGIGQISSEVPQNLSASRPQDRQFILSSKKLLLSDSGFYLCAWSSQRGQKGQPQHFGDGTRLSIL.

This sequence joins TRBV14 and TRBJ1-4; D call uncertain. This CDR3 has 14 residues. Looked up from germline, CDR1 is SGHDN and CDR2 is FVKESK. Trimming shortened V by 0 bases and J by 3 bases, and 5 bases separated the two germline ends. Here the CDR3 DNA reads TGTGCCAGCAGCCAAGATACAGCTAATGAAAAACTGTTTTTT. It yields the protein CASSQDTANEKLFF.

This sequence joins TRBV19 and TRBJ1-1, with 10 bases aligning to TRBD1. This CDR3 has 15 amino acids. V dropped 7 bases and J dropped 5; count of bases not matched to a gene: 10. The germline gives CDR1 LNHDA, CDR2 SQIVND (reference sequence). As DNA, the CDR3 is TGTGCCAGTAAGAGGGGACGGGACAGGGGAACTGAAGCTTTCTTT. As protein: CASKRGRDRGTEAFF. Full variable domain (remainder filled in from reference TRBV19 and TRBJ1-1): DGGITQSPKYLFRKEGQNVTLSCEQNLNHDAMYWYRQDPGQGLRLIYYSQIVNDFQKGDIAEGYSVSREKKESFPLTVTSAQKNPTAFYLCASKRGRDRGTEAFFGQGTRLTVV.

The chain uses TRBV7-9 and TRBJ2-5, with 8 bases matching TRBD1. CDR1 is SEHNR and CDR2 is FQNEAQ in the germline V gene (reference sequence). The CDR3 totals 18 residues. The ends lost 4 bases at V and 6 bases at J; junction bases unmatched: 19. CDR3 coding DNA: TGTGCCAGCAGCTCACCCTCCCCTACGGGGCAGGGGGCGAAGACCCAGTACTTC. Translation gives CASSSPSPTGQGAKTQYF. Full variable domain (remainder filled in from reference TRBV7-9 and TRBJ2-5): DTGVSQNPRHKITKRGQNVTFRCDPISEHNRLYWYRQTLGQGPEFLTYFQNEAQLEKSRLLSDRFSAERPKGSFSTLEIQRTEQGDSAMYLCASSSPSPTGQGAKTQYFGPGTRLLVL.

The chain recombines TRBV28 with TRBJ2-7; TRBD2 matches 12 bases. CDR3 length equals 16 residues. Trimming took 3 bases from V and 0 from J; bases not matched to a gene: 3. Per the germline V gene, CDR1 is MDHEN and CDR2 is SYDVKM. The CDR3 nucleotides read TGTGCCAGCAGTTTTCCGGGACTAGCGGGCTCCTACGAGCAGTACTTC. Protein sequence: CASSFPGLAGSYEQYF. The full variable domain, in which reference TRBV28 and TRBJ2-7 provide the parts outside the CDR3, is DVKVTQSSRYLVKRTGEKVFLECVQDMDHENMFWYRQDPGLGLRLIYFSYDVKMKEKGDIPEGYSVSREKKERFSLILESASTNQTSMYLCASSFPGLAGSYEQYFGPGTRLTVT.

V gene TRBV6-5 combines with J gene TRBJ2-2, with D possibly matching TRBD2 (5 bases). V lost 2 bases and J lost 6, with 13 bases in between. This CDR3 comprises 15 residues. Germline loops: CDR1 MNHEY, CDR2 SVGAGI. The DNA for the CDR3 is TGTGCCAGCAGTTACGGACTCCCCGGGGCCGGGGAGCTGTTTTTT. Translating it yields CASSYGLPGAGELFF.

The rearrangement links TRBV11-1 to TRBJ2-7, with TRBD1 matching 8 bases. After removal of 4 bases from V and 3 bases from J, the junction contained 8 bases not matched to a gene. CDR1 and CDR2 from the germline V gene are SGHAT and FQDESV (reference sequence). This CDR3 has 15 residues. The CDR3 nucleotides are TGTGCCAGCAGCTCGTTGGACAGGGAGAGCTACGAGCAGTACTTC. Amino acid sequence: CASSSLDRESYEQYF.

The J gene is TRBJ1-2, the V gene TRBV24-1; 8 bases are shared with TRBD1. J lost 0 bases, V lost 9 bases, and 8 bases had no gene match. This CDR3 is built from 15 residues. CDR1 is KGHDR and CDR2 is SFDVKD in the germline V gene. DNA of the CDR3: TGTGCCACCCAGGGGGCGTTTGGGGCTAACTATGGCTACACCTTC. Its translation: CATQGAFGANYGYTF.

The gene calls are TRBV6-5 and TRBJ2-7; TRBD2 matches at 10 bases. The CDR3 length is 15 residues. Trimming at V came to 6 bases and at J to 4 bases, leaving 9 bases not matched to a gene. Germline values: CDR1 MNHEY, CDR2 SVGAGI. The CDR3 region is CASSRLAGGGYEQYF. The CDR3 region has the DNA TGTGCCAGCAGCCGACTAGCGGGTGGAGGTTACGAGCAGTACTTC.

The chain links TRBV4-2 to TRBJ2-3; 10 positions match TRBD2. V was clipped by 0 bases and J by 3 bases; unmatched bases: 6. The CDR3 consists of 17 residues. The V gene's germline CDR1 is LGHNA and CDR2 YNFKEQ. CDR3 nucleotide sequence: TGTGCCAGCAGCCAAGAAGAGCTAGCGGGAGCTACAGATACGCAGTATTTT. Translated, it gives CASSQEELAGATDTQYF.

J is TRBJ2-3 and V is TRBV30, with 8 bases matching TRBD1. With 3 bases clipped from V and 9 bases from J, the junction kept 11 bases outside the gene matches. This CDR3 is built from 14 residues. Per the germline V gene, CDR1 is GTSNPN and CDR2 is SVGIG (reference sequence). In nucleotides, the CDR3 is TGTGCCTGGAGCAAGACAGGGGCGACAGGCACGCAGTATTTT. Amino acids: CAWSKTGATGTQYF.

The chain combines TRBV24-1 with TRBJ2-1; 8 bases fit TRBD1. The CDR3 spans 18 residues. Trimming took 2 bases from V and 3 from J; bases not matched to a gene: 11. The V gene's germline CDR1 is KGHDR and CDR2 SFDVKD. The CDR3 nucleotides are TGTGCCACCAGTGATTCCCCTTTTGGGACAGGAATCTACAATGAGCAGTTCTTC. This sequence encodes CATSDSPFGTGIYNEQFF.

V is TRBV9 and J is TRBJ1-1, with D uncertain. Trimming left V 4 bases short and J 1 base short, with 8 bases between. There are 13 residues in the CDR3. The V gene's germline CDR1 is SGDLS and CDR2 YYNGEE. CDR3: CASSRTGNTEAFF. CDR3 sequence (DNA): TGTGCCAGCAGCCGCACGGGGAACACTGAAGCTTTCTTT.

The rearrangement joins TRBV19 to TRBJ2-7; D may be TRBD2 (6 bases). With 8 bases removed from V and 2 bases from J, the gap between germline ends came to 10 bases. Germline V gene data show CDR1 as LNHDA and CDR2 as SQIVND (reference sequence). The CDR3 contains 12 residues. The DNA for the CDR3 is TGTGCCAGTGCGGGAAGAACCTACGAGCAGTACTTC. Translation: CASAGRTYEQYF.

The rearrangement uses TRBV29-1 and TRBJ2-7, with D hard to call. The germline V gene encodes CDR1 SQVTM and CDR2 ANQGSEA. V shed 6 bases and J shed 1 base, with 7 bases lying between them. This CDR3 comprises 11 residues. CDR3 nucleotides: TGCAGCGTGGCCAGGTCCTACGAGCAGTACTTC. Translating gives CSVARSYEQYF.

The rearrangement uses TRBV30 and TRBJ2-7; D is unresolved. Germline V gene data show CDR1 as GTSNPN and CDR2 as SVGIG (reference sequence). This CDR3 is built from 12 residues. Between the trimmed V and J ends, which lost 0 bases and 1 base, there was a span of 4 bases. The CDR3 bases are TGTGCCTGGAGTGTACGGTCCTACGAGCAGTACTTC. This translates into CAWSVRSYEQYF.

This chain uses TRBV6-5 with TRBJ1-6; D not certain. The CDR3 is 14 residues long. V was clipped by 6 bases and J by 5 bases, with 11 bases between them. Germline assignment: CDR1 MNHEY and CDR2 SVGAGI. As DNA, the CDR3 is TGTGCCAGCAGATCAACGGGAAATAATTCACCCCTCCACTTT. It translates to CASRSTGNNSPLHF.

The chain is built from TRBV18 and TRBJ2-7; tentatively, D is TRBD2 (6 bases). Germline V gives CDR1 KGHSH, CDR2 LQKENI. Trimming left V 3 bases short and J 6 bases short, with 12 bases between. CDR3 size: 13 residues. CDR3 region: CASSPGAGSEQYF. The CDR3 coding sequence is TGTGCCAGCTCACCCGGGGCGGGGAGCGAGCAGTACTTC.

This chain links TRBV6-1 with TRBJ1-1; D is ambiguous. Trimming removed 2 bases from V and 1 base from J, with 20 bases in between. Germline V CDR1 and CDR2: MNHNS, SASEGT. CDR3 length: 18 residues. This chain's CDR3 is CASSEYRYERTENTEAFF. In DNA form, the CDR3 reads TGTGCCAGCAGTGAATATCGGTATGAGAGAACAGAGAACACTGAAGCTTTCTTT.

The J gene is TRBJ2-1, the V gene TRBV27; 10 bases map to TRBD2. CDR1 is MNHEY and CDR2 is SMNVEV in the germline V gene (reference sequence). The CDR3 has 16 amino acids. V dropped 6 bases and J dropped 8; count of bases not matched to a gene: 13. CDR3 DNA sequence: TGTGCCAGCAGCCTCGGGGGGCCTAGCGGGAGTGATGAGCAGTTCTTC. The encoded protein is CASSLGGPSGSDEQFF.

J is TRBJ2-2 and V is TRBV15; TRBD1 matches 7 bases. Germline V gene lookup returns CDR1 LNHNV and CDR2 YYDKDF (reference sequence). The V and J ends lost 4 bases and 5 bases, in that order; junction bases with no gene match: 7. The CDR3 consists of 15 residues. In nucleotides, the CDR3 is TGTGCCACCAGCACAGGGACAGAGCTTACCGGGGAGCTGTTTTTT. It yields the protein CATSTGTELTGELFF.